This passage covers 9 T cell receptor beta chains from one sample sequenced in a study of T cell responses to AZD1222 COVID-19 vaccine (dated by TCRdb to the early 2020s). Library prep was done by the immunoSEQ multiplex PCR assay. The source is immuneACCESS, and TCRdb retained only in-frame sequences with V and J called. Part of the clones is not carried over; for the studies checked, unresolved V genes explain less than half of this, and the remainder is unexplained. This sample comprises about 180,000 clones, over 75% of them detected only once. The biggest ten clones account for around 1.5% of the sample. In light of the paper, this sample's time point label describes: baseline before first vaccination. The sample in question was peripheral blood, obtained on day 0 of AZD1222 vaccination. These receptors originate from an adult in good health.

V is TRBV11-3 and J is TRBJ2-5; D is perhaps TRBD2 (6 bases). The ends were cut back, 3 bases at V and 3 bases at J, with 14 bases in the middle. Germline loops: CDR1 SGHNT, CDR2 YENEEA. The CDR3 has 15 amino acids. The CDR3 loop is CASSFGGRWEETQYF. Written as DNA, the CDR3 is TGTGCCAGCAGCTTCGGAGGGAGGTGGGAAGAGACCCAGTACTTC.

The J gene is TRBJ2-7, the V gene TRBV6-5; TRBD1 agrees at 10 bases. The V segment lost 6 bases and the J segment 2 bases; nucleotides outside the gene matches: 4. In germline, CDR1 is MNHEY, CDR2 SVGAGI. The CDR3 is 14 amino acids. CDR3 in amino acids: CASRDRGATYEQYF. CDR3 in DNA: TGTGCCAGCAGGGACAGGGGGGCCACCTACGAGCAGTACTTC.

The chain is built from TRBV28 and TRBJ1-2, with D possibly being TRBD1 (6 bases). The ends were cut back, 6 bases at V and 4 bases at J, with 15 bases in the middle. The CDR3 runs 14 residues. CDR1 MDHEN and CDR2 SYDVKM come from the germline V gene. The chain's CDR3 is CASRPSRGFYGYTF. DNA for the CDR3: TGTGCCAGCAGACCTTCAAGGGGGTTCTATGGCTACACCTTC.

J is TRBJ1-5 and V is TRBV7-8; 10 positions match TRBD1. The germline CDR1 and CDR2 sequences are SGHVS and FQNEAQ. Germline trimming cut 5 bases from V and 3 bases from J; bases unmatched to any gene: 13. This CDR3 spans 18 amino acids. The CDR3 region is CASSEWDRGLSPNQPQHF. In nucleotides, the CDR3 is TGTGCCAGCAGCGAGTGGGACAGGGGACTTTCTCCCAATCAGCCCCAGCATTTT.

The chain combines TRBV7-9 with TRBJ1-3, with D possibly being TRBD1 (5 bases). Between the trimmed V and J ends, which lost 5 bases and 1 base, there was a span of 15 bases. CDR1 and CDR2 from the germline V gene are SEHNR and FQNEAQ (reference sequence). The CDR3 covers 16 residues. The CDR3 bases are TGTGCCAGCAGCCCACAAGCGGGGCTTTCTGGAAACACCATATATTTT. Its translation: CASSPQAGLSGNTIYF.

The chain links TRBV11-2 to TRBJ1-3, with no clear D. Germline loops: CDR1 SGHAT, CDR2 FQNNGV. V was clipped by 6 bases and J by 8 bases, with 11 bases between them. This CDR3 contains 12 residues. The CDR3 loop is CASSRSKDTIYF. The CDR3 DNA reads as TGTGCCAGCAGTCGAAGTAAGGACACCATATATTTT.

The chain is built from TRBV6-5 and TRBJ1-2; D call uncertain. CDR1 MNHEY and CDR2 SVGAGI come from the germline V gene. V shed 4 bases and J shed 8 bases, with 11 bases lying between them. The CDR3 is 12 residues long. CDR3 residues: CASSSSQGGYTF. Written as DNA, the CDR3 is TGTGCCAGCAGTTCTTCCCAAGGGGGCTACACCTTC.

CDR3 protein: CASSFRGQGSTEAFF. CDR3 coding DNA: TGCGCCAGCAGCTTCAGGGGACAGGGAAGCACTGAAGCTTTCTTT. The rearrangement uses TRBV5-1 and TRBJ1-1, with 9 bases that match TRBD1. The CDR3 totals 15 residues. Unmatched junction bases numbered 6, after V lost 2 bases and J lost 4 bases. Germline values: CDR1 SGHRS, CDR2 YFSETQ.

The DNA of the CDR3 is TGTGCCAGCAGCTCTGGAGCAGGGGTTCCCTCTAACTATGGCTACACCTTC. Translating gives CASSSGAGVPSNYGYTF. J is TRBJ1-2 and V is TRBV7-6, with D perhaps TRBD1 (6 bases). CDR1 is SGHVS, CDR2 FNYEAQ, per germline. With 4 bases removed from V and 0 bases from J, the gap between germline ends came to 18 bases. The CDR3 contains 17 residues.